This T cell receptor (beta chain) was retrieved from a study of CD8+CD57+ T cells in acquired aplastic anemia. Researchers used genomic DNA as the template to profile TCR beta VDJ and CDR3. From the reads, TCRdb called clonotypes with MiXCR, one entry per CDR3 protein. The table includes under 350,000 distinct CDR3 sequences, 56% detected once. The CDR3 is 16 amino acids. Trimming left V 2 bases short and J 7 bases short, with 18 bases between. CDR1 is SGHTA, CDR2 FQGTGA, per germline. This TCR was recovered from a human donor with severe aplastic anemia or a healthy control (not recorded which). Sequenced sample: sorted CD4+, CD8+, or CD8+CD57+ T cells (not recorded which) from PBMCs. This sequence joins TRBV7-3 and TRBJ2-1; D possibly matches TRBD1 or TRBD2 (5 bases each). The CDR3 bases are TGTGCCAGCAGCTTAGTGCCGGGGCAAGGAAGGAATGAGCAGTTCTTC. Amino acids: CASSLVPGQGRNEQFF.